This TCR beta chain was sequenced in a study of human T cells and chemical hapten exposure. This clonotype was counted many times. V lost 6 bases, J lost 4 bases, and 9 bases stayed unmatched. The CDR3 has 14 residues. Time point meaning: pre-sensitization, week 0. Treatment specified: therapeutic diphenylcyclopropenone sensitization with weekly scalp DPC. TCRdb itself ran the RACE reads through MiXCR, one entry per CDR3 protein. The sample holds fewer than 70,000 distinct CDR3 sequences; about 6.7% are singletons and the top ten take roughly 1.7%. The rearrangement uses TRBV12-3 or TRBV12-4 and TRBJ2-7, with 7 bases that match TRBD1. The sequence was collected from a woman in her twenties or thirties with alopecia areata. Some clones in this sample may be carry-over from other donors' samples. Material: whole blood, obtained in connection with sensitization to the hapten diphenylcyclopropenone (DPC). CDR3 protein: CASRHRDRAYEQYF. Written as DNA, the CDR3 is TGTGCCAGCAGACACCGGGACAGAGCGTACGAGCAGTACTTC.